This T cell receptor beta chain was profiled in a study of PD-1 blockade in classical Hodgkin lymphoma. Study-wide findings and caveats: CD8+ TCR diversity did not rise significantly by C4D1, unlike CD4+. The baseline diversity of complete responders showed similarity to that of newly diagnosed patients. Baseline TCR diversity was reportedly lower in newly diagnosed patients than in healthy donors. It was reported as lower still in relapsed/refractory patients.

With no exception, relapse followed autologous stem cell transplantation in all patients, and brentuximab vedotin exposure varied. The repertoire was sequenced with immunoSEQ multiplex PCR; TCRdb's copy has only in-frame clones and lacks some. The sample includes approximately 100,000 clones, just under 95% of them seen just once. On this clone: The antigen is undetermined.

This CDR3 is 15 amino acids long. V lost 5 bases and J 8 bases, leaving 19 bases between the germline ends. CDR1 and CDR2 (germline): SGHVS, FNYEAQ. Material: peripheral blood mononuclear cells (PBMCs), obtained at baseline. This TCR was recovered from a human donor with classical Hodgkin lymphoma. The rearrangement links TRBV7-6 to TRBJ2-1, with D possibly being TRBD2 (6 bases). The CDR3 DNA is TGTGCCAGCAGCACAGGACTATCCTCTACCCATGAGCAGTTCTTC. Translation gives CASSTGLSSTHEQFF.